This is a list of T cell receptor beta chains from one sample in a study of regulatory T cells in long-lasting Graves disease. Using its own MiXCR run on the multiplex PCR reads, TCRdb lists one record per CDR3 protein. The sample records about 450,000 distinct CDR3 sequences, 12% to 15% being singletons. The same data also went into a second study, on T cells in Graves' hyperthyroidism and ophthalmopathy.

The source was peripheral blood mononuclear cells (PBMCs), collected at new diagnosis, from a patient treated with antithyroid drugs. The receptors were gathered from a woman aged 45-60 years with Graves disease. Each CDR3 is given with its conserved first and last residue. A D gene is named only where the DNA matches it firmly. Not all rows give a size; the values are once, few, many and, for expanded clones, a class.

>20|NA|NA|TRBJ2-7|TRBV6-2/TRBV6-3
TGTGCCAGCTCTAAACTCTCGACTCCTCATGGACGGACCGACGATTACGAGCAGTACTTC
CASSKLSTPHGRTDDYEQYF
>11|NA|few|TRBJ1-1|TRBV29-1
TGCAGCGTTGATACGCAGGGACTGGCTTTCTTT
CSVDTQGLAFF
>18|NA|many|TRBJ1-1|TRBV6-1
TGTGCCAGCACTTCACCCCGGGTGCAGCCGGCGGGGTACACTGAAGCTTTCTTT
CASTSPRVQPAGYTEAFF
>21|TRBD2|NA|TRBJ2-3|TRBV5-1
TGCGCCAGCAGCTTGATCCCTTTTCGGGAGACTAGCGGGAGCGGTCGAGATACGCAGTATTTT
CASSLIPFRETSGSGRDTQYF
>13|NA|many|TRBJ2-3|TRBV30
TGTGCCTGGCTAGCGACTATCACAGATACGCAGTATTTT
CAWLATITDTQYF
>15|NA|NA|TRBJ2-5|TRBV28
TGTGCCAGCAGTTTAGTTGCCGCGTACCAAGAGACCCAGTACTTC
CASSLVAAYQETQYF
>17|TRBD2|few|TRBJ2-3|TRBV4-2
TGTGCCAGCAGCCCGCGGAGCGGGAGATGGGGGACAGATACGCAGTATTTT
CASSPRSGRWGTDTQYF
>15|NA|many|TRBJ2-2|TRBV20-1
TGCAGTGCTAGATGGCTCCTAGCGAACACCGGGGAGCTGTTTTTT
CSARWLLANTGELFF
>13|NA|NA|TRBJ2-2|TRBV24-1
TGTGCCACCAGTGATTTCACGACCGCGGAGCTGTTTTTT
CATSDFTTAELFF
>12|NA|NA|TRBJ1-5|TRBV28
TGTGCCTGCAGTCTGCTGAATCAGCCCCAGCATTTT
CACSLLNQPQHF
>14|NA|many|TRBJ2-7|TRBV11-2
TGTGCCAGCAGCCCACACCGGGAGCACTACGAGCAGTACTTC
CASSPHREHYEQYF
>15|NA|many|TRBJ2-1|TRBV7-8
TGTGCCAGCAGCTACGGGACTCTATTTTACAATGAGCAGTTCTTC
CASSYGTLFYNEQFF
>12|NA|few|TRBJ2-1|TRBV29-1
TGCAGCGTTTACGGGTCCTACAATGAGCAGTTCTTC
CSVYGSYNEQFF
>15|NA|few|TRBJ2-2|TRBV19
TGTGCCAGTAGTATGATGGACGGTCACACCGGGGAGCTGTTTTTT
CASSMMDGHTGELFF
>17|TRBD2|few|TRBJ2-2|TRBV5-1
TGCGCCAGCAGCAGCGAGGGACTAGCGGGAGGGCCCGGGGAGCTGTTTTTT
CASSSEGLAGGPGELFF
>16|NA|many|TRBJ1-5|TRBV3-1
TGTGCCAGCAGCCAAGGGCAGACTTATAGCAATCAGCCCCAGCATTTT
CASSQGQTYSNQPQHF
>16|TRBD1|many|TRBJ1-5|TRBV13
TGTGCCAGCAGCGTAGCACGGGACAGGGGGAATCAGCCCCAGCATTTT
CASSVARDRGNQPQHF
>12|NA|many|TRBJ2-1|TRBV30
TGTGCCTGGAACCATCCCTACAATGAGCAGTTCTTC
CAWNHPYNEQFF
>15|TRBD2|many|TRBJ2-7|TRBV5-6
TGTGCCAGCAGCTTGGTTAGCGGGGCCCGCTACGAGCAGTACTTC
CASSLVSGARYEQYF
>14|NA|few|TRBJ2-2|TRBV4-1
TGCGCCAGCAGCCAAGACAGGGTAGCCGGGGAGCTGTTTTTT
CASSQDRVAGELFF
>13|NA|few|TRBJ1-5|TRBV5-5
TGTGCCAGCAGCTTGGTCACGAATCAGCCCCAGCATTTT
CASSLVTNQPQHF
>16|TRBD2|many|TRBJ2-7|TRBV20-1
TGCAGTGCACCGGGACTAGCGGGAGGCCCCCGCGACGAGCAGTACTTC
CSAPGLAGGPRDEQYF